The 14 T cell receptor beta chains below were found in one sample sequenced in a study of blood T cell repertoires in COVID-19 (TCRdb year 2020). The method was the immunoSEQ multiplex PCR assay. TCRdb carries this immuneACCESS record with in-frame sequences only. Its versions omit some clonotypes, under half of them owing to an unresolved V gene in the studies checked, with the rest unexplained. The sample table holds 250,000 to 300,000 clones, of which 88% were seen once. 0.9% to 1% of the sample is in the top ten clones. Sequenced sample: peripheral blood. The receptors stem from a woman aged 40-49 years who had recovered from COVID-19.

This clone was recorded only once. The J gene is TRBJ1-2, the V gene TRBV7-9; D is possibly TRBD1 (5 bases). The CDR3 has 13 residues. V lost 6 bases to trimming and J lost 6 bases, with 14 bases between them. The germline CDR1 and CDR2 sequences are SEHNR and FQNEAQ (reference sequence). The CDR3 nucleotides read TGTGCCAGCAGTCCCAGCGGGGGGAATGGCTACACCTTC. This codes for CASSPSGGNGYTF.

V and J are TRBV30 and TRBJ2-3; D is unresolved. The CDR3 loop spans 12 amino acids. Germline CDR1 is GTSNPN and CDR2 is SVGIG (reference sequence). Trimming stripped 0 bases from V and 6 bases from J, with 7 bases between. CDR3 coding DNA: TGTGCCTGGAGTGTAGCCCGGGATACGCAGTATTTT. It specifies CAWSVARDTQYF.

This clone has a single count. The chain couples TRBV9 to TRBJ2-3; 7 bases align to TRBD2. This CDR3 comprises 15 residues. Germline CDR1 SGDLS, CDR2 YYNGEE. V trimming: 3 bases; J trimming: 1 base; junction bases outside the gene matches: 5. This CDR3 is CASSASGGGTDTQYF. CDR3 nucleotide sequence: TGTGCCAGCAGCGCCAGTGGGGGGGGCACAGATACGCAGTATTTT.

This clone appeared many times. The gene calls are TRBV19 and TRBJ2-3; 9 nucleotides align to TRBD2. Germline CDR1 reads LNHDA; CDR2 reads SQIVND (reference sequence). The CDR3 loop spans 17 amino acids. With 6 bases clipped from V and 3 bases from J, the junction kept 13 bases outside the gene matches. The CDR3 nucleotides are TGTGCCAGTAGACCACGGGGTAGCGGGAGTTGGACAGATACGCAGTATTTT. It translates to CASRPRGSGSWTDTQYF.

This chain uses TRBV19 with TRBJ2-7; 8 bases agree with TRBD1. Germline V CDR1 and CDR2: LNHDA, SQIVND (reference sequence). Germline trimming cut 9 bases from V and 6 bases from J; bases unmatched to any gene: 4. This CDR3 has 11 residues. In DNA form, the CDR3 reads TGTGCCAGCAGGGGGCTAGGCGAGCAGTACTTC. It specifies CASRGLGEQYF. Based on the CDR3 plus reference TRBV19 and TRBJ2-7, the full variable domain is DGGITQSPKYLFRKEGQNVTLSCEQNLNHDAMYWYRQDPGQGLRLIYYSQIVNDFQKGDIAEGYSVSREKKESFPLTVTSAQKNPTAFYLCASRGLGEQYFGPGTRLTVT.

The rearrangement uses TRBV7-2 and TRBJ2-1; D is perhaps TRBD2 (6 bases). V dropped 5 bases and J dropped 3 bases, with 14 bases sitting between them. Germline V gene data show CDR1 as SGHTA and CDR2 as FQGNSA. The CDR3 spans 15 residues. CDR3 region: CASSLSGDHYNEQFF. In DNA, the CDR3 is TGTGCCAGCAGCCTTAGCGGAGACCACTACAATGAGCAGTTCTTC.

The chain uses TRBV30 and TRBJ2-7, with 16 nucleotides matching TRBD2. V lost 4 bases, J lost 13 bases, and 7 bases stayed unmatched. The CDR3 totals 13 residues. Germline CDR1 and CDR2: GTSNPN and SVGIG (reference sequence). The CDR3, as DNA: TGTGCCTGGACCCCGGGACTAGCGGGAGGGCTATACTTC. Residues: CAWTPGLAGGLYF.

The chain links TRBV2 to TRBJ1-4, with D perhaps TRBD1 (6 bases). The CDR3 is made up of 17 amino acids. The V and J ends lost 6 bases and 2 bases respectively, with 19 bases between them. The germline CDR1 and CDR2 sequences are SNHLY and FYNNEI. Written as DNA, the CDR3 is TGTGCCAGCAGACCCCGGGCCGCGGGGGCCACTAATGAAAAACTGTTTTTT. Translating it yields CASRPRAAGATNEKLFF.

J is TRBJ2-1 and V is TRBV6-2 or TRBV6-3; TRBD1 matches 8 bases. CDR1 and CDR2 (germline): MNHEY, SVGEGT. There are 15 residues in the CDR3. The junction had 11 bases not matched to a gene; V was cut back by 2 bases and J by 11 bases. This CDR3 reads CASSYRGTGRPQQFF. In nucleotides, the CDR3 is TGTGCCAGCAGTTACAGGGGGACAGGAAGGCCCCAGCAGTTCTTC.

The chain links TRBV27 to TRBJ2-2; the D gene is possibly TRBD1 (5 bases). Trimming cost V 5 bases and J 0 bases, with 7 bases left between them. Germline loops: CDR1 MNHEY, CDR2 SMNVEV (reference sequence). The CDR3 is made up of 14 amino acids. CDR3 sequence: CASSAGTNTGELFF. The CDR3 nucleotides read TGTGCCAGCAGTGCAGGGACGAACACCGGGGAGCTGTTTTTT.

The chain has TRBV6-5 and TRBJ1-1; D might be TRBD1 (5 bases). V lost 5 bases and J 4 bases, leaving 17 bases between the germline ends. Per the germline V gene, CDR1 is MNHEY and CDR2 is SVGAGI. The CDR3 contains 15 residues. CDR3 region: CASSPRGGRVTEAFF. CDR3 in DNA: TGTGCCAGCAGTCCCCGCGGGGGAAGGGTCACTGAAGCTTTCTTT.

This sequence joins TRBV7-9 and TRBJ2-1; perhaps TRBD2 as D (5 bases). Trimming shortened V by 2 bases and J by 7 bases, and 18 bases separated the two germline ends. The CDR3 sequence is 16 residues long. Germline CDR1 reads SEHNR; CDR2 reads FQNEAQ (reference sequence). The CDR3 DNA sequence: TGTGCCAGCAGCTTACCCCAGGTTCTCGAGCGGAATGAGCAGTTCTTC. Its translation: CASSLPQVLERNEQFF.

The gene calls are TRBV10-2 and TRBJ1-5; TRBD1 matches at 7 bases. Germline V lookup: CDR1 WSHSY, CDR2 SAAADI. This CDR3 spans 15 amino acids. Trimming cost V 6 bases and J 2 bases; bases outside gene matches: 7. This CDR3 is CASSPGQTRNQPQHF. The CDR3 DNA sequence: TGCGCCAGCAGCCCGGGACAGACGCGCAATCAGCCCCAGCATTTT.

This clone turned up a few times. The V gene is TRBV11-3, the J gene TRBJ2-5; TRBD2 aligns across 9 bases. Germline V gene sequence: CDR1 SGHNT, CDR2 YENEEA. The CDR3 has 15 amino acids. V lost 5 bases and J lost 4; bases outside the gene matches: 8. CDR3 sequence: CASSPRGGAGETQYF. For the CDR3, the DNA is TGTGCCAGCAGCCCGCGGGGGGGGGCGGGAGAGACCCAGTACTTC.